This TCR beta chain came from a study of T cell responses to AZD1222 COVID-19 vaccine. Clones were read by immunoSEQ multiplex PCR, and TCRdb kept only the in-frame ones, dropping some. Found here are under 150,000 clones, over 85% of them singletons; the top ten hold around 1.1%. The CDR3 consists of 15 residues. Germline CDR1 LNHDA, CDR2 SQIVND (reference sequence). V lost 5 bases, J lost 8 bases, and 10 bases stayed unmatched. Findings of the study overall: Seropositive status at baseline applied to only 5 or 6 AZD1222 recipients. Clonal diversity may have been underestimated, and the donors were mostly white British, with more females than males. It was only after the peak T cell response that any repertoires were sampled.

On this clone: Its target is unknown.

The chain joins TRBV19 to TRBJ1-2; 11 bases agree with TRBD1. The sample was peripheral blood, taken 28 days after the second AZD1222 dose. This TCR derives from an adult who received the AZD1222 COVID-19 vaccine. In nucleotides, the CDR3 is TGTGCCAGTAGTTCCCCCCGGGACAGGGGGAGAGGCTACACCTTC. Encoded protein: CASSSPRDRGRGYTF. Full variable domain (remainder filled in from reference TRBV19 and TRBJ1-2): DGGITQSPKYLFRKEGQNVTLSCEQNLNHDAMYWYRQDPGQGLRLIYYSQIVNDFQKGDIAEGYSVSREKKESFPLTVTSAQKNPTAFYLCASSSPRDRGRGYTFGSGTRLTVV.